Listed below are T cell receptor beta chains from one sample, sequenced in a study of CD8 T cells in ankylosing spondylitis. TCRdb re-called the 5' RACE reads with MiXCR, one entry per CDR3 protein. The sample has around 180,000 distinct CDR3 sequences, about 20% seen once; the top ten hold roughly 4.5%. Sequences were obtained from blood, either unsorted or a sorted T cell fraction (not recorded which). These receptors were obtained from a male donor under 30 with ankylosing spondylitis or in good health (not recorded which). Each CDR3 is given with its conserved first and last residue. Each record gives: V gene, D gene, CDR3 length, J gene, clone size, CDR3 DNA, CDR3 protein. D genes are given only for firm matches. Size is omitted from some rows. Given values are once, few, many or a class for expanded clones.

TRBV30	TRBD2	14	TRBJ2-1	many	TGTGCCTGGAGTGACTTCACTAGCGACAATGAGCAGTTCTTC	CAWSDFTSDNEQFF
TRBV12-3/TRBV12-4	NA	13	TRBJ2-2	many	TGTGCCAGCAGTCTCGGGACCACCGGGGAGCTGTTTTTT	CASSLGTTGELFF
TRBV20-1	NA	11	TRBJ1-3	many	TGCAGTGCCCTATCTGGAAACACCATATATTTT	CSALSGNTIYF
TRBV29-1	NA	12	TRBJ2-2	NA	TGCAGCGTTGTTGCGAGGGCCGGGGAGCTGTTTTTT	CSVVARAGELFF
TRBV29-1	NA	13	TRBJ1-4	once	TGCAGCGTTTCTGCAGGAACTAATGAAAAACTGTTTTTT	CSVSAGTNEKLFF
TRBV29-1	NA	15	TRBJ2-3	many	TGCAGCGTTGACCGCGGCCTTGCTAGCACAGATACGCAGTATTTT	CSVDRGLASTDTQYF
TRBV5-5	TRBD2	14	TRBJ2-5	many	TGTGCCAGCAGCTTAGGACTAGCGCAAGAGACCCAGTACTTC	CASSLGLAQETQYF
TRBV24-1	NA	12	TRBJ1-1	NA	TGTGCCACCGGGGGGGGGAGCACTGAAGCTTTCTTT	CATGGGSTEAFF
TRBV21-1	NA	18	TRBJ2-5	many	TGTGCCAGCAGCAAAAATGTCCCTAGGGCCGTTTGTCGAGAGACCCAGTACTTC	CASSKNVPRAVCRETQYF
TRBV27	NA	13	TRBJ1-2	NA	TGTGCCAGCAGTCCCACAGGGCGCGGGGGCTACACCTTC	CASSPTGRGGYTF
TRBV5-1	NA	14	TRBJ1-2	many	TGCGCCAGCAGCTTGGGGGCGTCCAACTATGGCTACACCTTC	CASSLGASNYGYTF
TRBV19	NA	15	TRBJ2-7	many	TGTGCCAGTAGTATCGGGTCCGGCGGACTTGGGGAGCAGTACTTC	CASSIGSGGLGEQYF
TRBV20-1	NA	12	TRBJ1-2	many	TGCAGTGCTCGGAAGGGGGTTTGGGGCTACACCTTC	CSARKGVWGYTF
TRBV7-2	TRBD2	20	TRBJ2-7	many	TGTGCCAGCAGCTTAGCCTATTCCCGGACTAGCGGGAGTCGGGCCTACGAGCAGTACTTC	CASSLAYSRTSGSRAYEQYF
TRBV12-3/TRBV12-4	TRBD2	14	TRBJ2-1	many	TGTGCCAGCGGTCTAGCGGGAGGGCCCAATGAGCAGTTCTTC	CASGLAGGPNEQFF
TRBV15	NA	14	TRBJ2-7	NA	TGTGCCACCAGCAGGGGACCGAGCTCCTACGAGCAGTACTTC	CATSRGPSSYEQYF
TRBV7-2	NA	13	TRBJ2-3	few	TGTGCCAGCAGCCGCGCAGGGAAAGATACGCAGTATTTT	CASSRAGKDTQYF
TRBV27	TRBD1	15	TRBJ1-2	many	TGTGCCAGCAGACCTGGGACAGGGGGCACCTATGGCTACACCTTC	CASRPGTGGTYGYTF
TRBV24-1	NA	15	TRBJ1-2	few	TGTGCCACCAGTGACCGGGACGGAGCTAACTATGGCTACACCTTC	CATSDRDGANYGYTF
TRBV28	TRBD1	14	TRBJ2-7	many	TGTGCCAGCGGCCGGGGGACAGGGCTCTACGAGCAGTACTTC	CASGRGTGLYEQYF
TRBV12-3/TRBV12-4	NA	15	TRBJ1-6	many	TGTGCCAGCAGTTTTGGCAGAATCTATAATTCACCCCTCCACTTT	CASSFGRIYNSPLHF
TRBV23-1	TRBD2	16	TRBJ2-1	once	TGCGCCAGCAGTCTGGGGACTAGCGGACCATACAATGAGCAGTTCTTC	CASSLGTSGPYNEQFF
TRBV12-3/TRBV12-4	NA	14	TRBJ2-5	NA	TGTGCCAGCAGTAGGTGGGAGCTGAAAAAGACCCAGTACTTC	CASSRWELKKTQYF
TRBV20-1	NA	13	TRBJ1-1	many	TGCAGTGCTAGAGACGGGACGAACACTGAAGCTTTCTTT	CSARDGTNTEAFF
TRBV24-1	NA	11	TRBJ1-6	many	TGTGCCACCAGTGATTTTTCACCCCTCCACTTT	CATSDFSPLHF
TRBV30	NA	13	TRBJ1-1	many	TGTGCCTGGAGCACAGGGTCCCACACTGAAGCTTTCTTT	CAWSTGSHTEAFF
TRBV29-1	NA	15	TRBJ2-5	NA	TGCAGCGTTGAAGATCACGGACTACCTCCAGAGACCCAGTACTTC	CSVEDHGLPPETQYF
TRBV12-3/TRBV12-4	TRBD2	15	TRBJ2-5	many	TGTGCCAGCAGTTCTTTACTAGCGGTTCGAGAGACCCAGTACTTC	CASSSLLAVRETQYF
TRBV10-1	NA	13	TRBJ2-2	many	TGCGCCAGCAGTGAGTTGACCCCCGGGGAGCTGTTTTTT	CASSELTPGELFF
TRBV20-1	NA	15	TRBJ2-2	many	TGCAGTGCTGGCTCAGGGGCCGGTAATGACGGGGAGCTGTTTTTT	CSAGSGAGNDGELFF